The sample holds many counts of the clone carrying this T cell receptor beta chain. The antigen is not known. The study made its TCR cDNA through 5'RACE template switching. That step introduced a universal primer site along with UMIs. TCRdb reanalysed the 5' RACE reads using MiXCR and keeps one entry per CDR3 protein. Among a few hundred thousand distinct CDR3 sequences listed, less than 9% were seen once. From germline, CDR1 is MNHEY and CDR2 SVGEGT. Trimming took off 6 bases at V and 4 bases at J, with 19 bases between the two ends. The length of the CDR3 is 17 residues. This sample was included in a study of T cells after yellow fever vaccination. Study findings and constraints: Contaminants from the bulk population, in the form of abundant clonotypes, could be found in FACS-sorted repertoires. Primary-vaccination clones mostly resurfaced post-booster (more than 95% CD4, approximately 90% CD8).

The sample in question was CD4+ T cells sorted from PBMCs, obtained 15 days after the yellow fever booster vaccination. This sequence originates from a man aged 30 to 39 who received the YFV17D yellow fever vaccine. The chain recombines TRBV6-2 or TRBV6-3 with TRBJ2-6; no definite D call. CDR3 bases: TGTGCCAGCAGCCCGATCCTTTATACTCGGGGGGCCAACGTCCTGACTTTC. This translates into CASSPILYTRGANVLTF.